This TCR beta chain derives from a study of blood T cell repertoires in COVID-19. Study overall: Both acute and convalescent COVID-19 samples were obtained from the United States, Italy and Spain. PBMCs, B-cell-depleted T cells, or T cells provided the cDNA or gDNA that made up the material.

Trimming took off 6 bases at V and 0 bases at J, with 15 bases between the two ends. There are 16 residues in the CDR3. Germline V gives CDR1 MDHEN, CDR2 SYDVKM. Original handling: Amplifying reference gene primers gave estimates of nucleated cell counts. Libraries were prepared by immunoSEQ multiplex PCR; TCRdb keeps only in-frame clonotypes and omits some of them. V and J calls and clone size come straight from that table; D and trimming were deduced from the DNA. Of 310,000 or so clones in the sample, roughly 90% were seen once. Seattle participants joined during active infection and were tracked over time.

This clonotype was sampled from a woman in her 30s with COVID-19, enrolled during active disease. This rearrangement joins TRBV28 to TRBJ1-3; TRBD1 might be the D (5 bases). The sequenced material came from peripheral blood. DNA of the CDR3: TGTGCCAGCAGCCCGGACAACCGATTCTCTGGAAACACCATATATTTT. Its translation is CASSPDNRFSGNTIYF.